This section outlines one TCR beta chain sequence together with its context. What it binds is not known. This record comes from a study of monozygotic twins with inflammatory bowel disease. Study-wide points: TCRbeta diversity (inverse Simpson) was lower in IBD patients than in healthy co-twins.

This CDR3 comprises 16 residues. The V gene's germline CDR1 is MDHEN and CDR2 SYDVKM. T cells were not sorted, and total RNA was isolated straight from whole blood. Two nested PCRs, about 15 and 9 cycles, amplified TCRalpha and TCRbeta cDNA. Using the 5' RACE reads, TCRdb records one entry per CDR3 protein without DNA. This sample carries under 200,000 distinct CDR3 sequences, with 2.8% going to the ten biggest clones. The genes are TRBV28 and TRBJ2-6. The receptor comes from a human donor with ulcerative colitis or Crohn's disease, or a healthy co-twin of an affected twin (not recorded which). The material sequenced was blood. This CDR3 reads CASIKNNFSGANVLTF.